These T cell receptor beta chains were read from a single sample in a study of T cell responses to AZD1222 COVID-19 vaccine. Produced via immunoSEQ multiplex PCR; TCRdb's table is partial and in-frame only. In the table there are approximately 110,000 clones, over 80% of which are singletons. This sample comprised peripheral blood, obtained 28 days after the second AZD1222 dose. These receptors were obtained from an adult who received the AZD1222 COVID-19 vaccine. Each CDR3 is given with its conserved first and last residue. The D gene is left open where the match is weak. Size is omitted from some rows. Given values are once, few, many or a class for expanded clones.

v_call,j_call,d_call,clone_size,cdr3_aa,cdr3_nt
TRBV7-2,TRBJ1-1,-,-,CASSLVGRAEAFF,TGTGCCAGCAGCTTGGTGGGGAGGGCTGAAGCTTTCTTT
TRBV7-6,TRBJ1-1,-,once,CASSKGHRDSRRDTEAFF,TGTGCCAGCAGCAAGGGCCACAGGGATTCAAGGCGGGACACTGAAGCTTTCTTT
TRBV7-9,TRBJ2-5,TRBD2,-,CASSLGLAGIQETQYF,TGTGCCAGCAGCCTTGGACTAGCGGGGATCCAAGAGACCCAGTACTTC
TRBV7-2,TRBJ2-7,TRBD2,-,CASSYKTLAGGPWYYEQYF,TGTGCCAGCAGCTACAAGACACTAGCGGGAGGGCCTTGGTACTACGAGCAGTACTTC
TRBV20-1,TRBJ2-1,-,-,CSARDRQFF,TGCAGTGCTAGAGATAGGCAGTTCTTC
TRBV20-1,TRBJ1-2,-,-,CSKKWDYGYTF,TGCAGTAAAAAGTGGGACTATGGCTACACCTTC
TRBV10-3,TRBJ2-7,TRBD2,once,CAISESTSGNTYEQYF,TGTGCCATCAGTGAGTCGACTAGCGGAAACACCTACGAGCAGTACTTC
TRBV6-5,TRBJ2-3,TRBD1,-,CASSSTGTGVDTQYF,TGTGCCAGCAGTTCTACCGGGACAGGGGTAGATACGCAGTATTTT
TRBV13,TRBJ2-7,TRBD1,-,CASSFSGQGGFHEQYF,TGTGCCAGCAGCTTTTCCGGACAGGGAGGATTTCACGAGCAGTACTTC
TRBV28,TRBJ1-2,TRBD1,once,CASSFRTGLYGYTF,TGTGCCAGCAGTTTTAGGACAGGACTCTATGGCTACACCTTC
TRBV28,TRBJ1-5,-,-,CASRGLGMGNQPQHF,TGTGCCAGCCGAGGGCTGGGGATGGGCAATCAGCCCCAGCATTTT
TRBV28,TRBJ1-2,TRBD1,-,CASSITGGDYGYTF,TGTGCCAGCAGTATAACAGGGGGCGACTATGGCTACACCTTC
TRBV3-1/TRBV3-2,TRBJ2-7,TRBD2,-,CASSDGTRGMYF,TGTGCCAGCAGCGACGGGACTAGAGGGATGTACTTC
TRBV3-1/TRBV3-2,TRBJ1-1,-,-,CASSQANREETEAFF,TGTGCCAGCAGCCAAGCCAACAGGGAGGAGACTGAAGCTTTCTTT
TRBV7-9,TRBJ2-7,TRBD1,-,CASSLAGTGNEQYF,TGTGCCAGCAGCTTAGCGGGGACAGGGAACGAGCAGTACTTC
TRBV28,TRBJ1-1,TRBD1,-,CAYKGTGVTEAFF,TGTGCCTACAAGGGGACAGGGGTGACTGAAGCTTTCTTT
TRBV28,TRBJ2-7,-,-,CASCVREPYEQYF,TGTGCCAGCTGTGTCAGGGAGCCCTACGAGCAGTACTTC
TRBV28,TRBJ1-6,TRBD1,-,CASTLSRGRRDSPLHF,TGTGCCAGCACCCTAAGCAGGGGGCGAAGGGATTCACCCCTCCACTTT
TRBV7-8,TRBJ1-5,-,-,CASSPRGGADQPQHF,TGTGCCAGCAGCCCCCGGGGAGGGGCCGATCAGCCCCAGCATTTT
TRBV7-2,TRBJ1-5,-,once,CASSPDNYEPQHF,TGTGCCAGCAGTCCAGACAACTACGAGCCCCAGCATTTT
TRBV6-5,TRBJ1-1,-,-,CASSTRTVNTEAFF,TGTGCCAGCAGTACCCGGACTGTGAACACTGAAGCTTTCTTT
TRBV28,TRBJ1-6,-,-,CASLGRGISPLHF,TGTGCCAGCTTAGGGAGGGGGATATCACCCCTCCACTTT
TRBV15,TRBJ2-2,-,-,CATSYSGTLTNTGELFF,TGTGCCACCAGCTATTCAGGGACGCTAACGAACACCGGGGAGCTGTTTTTT
TRBV5-4,TRBJ2-1,-,-,CASSLGEFAGEQFF,TGTGCCAGCAGCCTGGGGGAGTTTGCGGGAGAGCAGTTCTTC
TRBV5-4,TRBJ1-1,-,-,CASSLSYRNTEAFF,TGTGCCAGCAGCTTGAGTTACAGGAACACTGAAGCTTTCTTT
TRBV11-2,TRBJ2-3,-,-,CASSLLAGISTDTQYF,TGTGCCAGCAGCTTACTTGCGGGAATTAGCACAGATACGCAGTATTTT
TRBV5-4,TRBJ2-5,-,-,CASSLYLEQETQYF,TGTGCCAGCAGCCTTTATCTAGAGCAAGAGACCCAGTACTTC
TRBV7-2,TRBJ2-5,TRBD2,once,CASSLGFSGSETQYF,TGTGCCAGCAGCTTAGGTTTTAGCGGGAGTGAGACCCAGTACTTC
TRBV6-1,TRBJ1-5,-,-,CASSEGYGNFDQPQHF,TGTGCCAGCAGTGAAGGGTATGGAAACTTCGATCAGCCCCAGCATTTT
TRBV2,TRBJ1-5,-,-,CASSGVRDNQPQHF,TGTGCCAGCAGCGGAGTCAGGGACAATCAGCCCCAGCATTTT
TRBV18,TRBJ2-3,-,-,CASEPPGWSTDTQYF,TGTGCCAGCGAACCGCCGGGGTGGAGCACAGATACGCAGTATTTT
TRBV28,TRBJ2-7,-,-,CASSLQGTPYEQYF,TGTGCCAGCAGTTTACAGGGTACCCCCTACGAGCAGTACTTC
TRBV6-1,TRBJ1-4,-,-,CASSEGGFGEKLFF,TGTGCCAGCAGTGAAGGGGGCTTTGGAGAAAAACTGTTTTTT
TRBV6-1,TRBJ1-1,-,-,CASSEGGWTRVVTEAFF,TGTGCCAGCAGTGAAGGGGGGTGGACAAGGGTCGTTACTGAAGCTTTCTTT
TRBV3-1/TRBV3-2,TRBJ1-1,-,-,CASSQVTTEAFF,TGTGCCAGCAGCCAAGTGACCACTGAAGCTTTCTTT
TRBV28,TRBJ2-7,TRBD1,-,CASRGSSGQGSYEQYF,TGTGCCAGCAGGGGGAGCTCGGGACAGGGCTCCTACGAGCAGTACTTC
TRBV4-1,TRBJ1-2,-,-,CASSQGQEPNYGYTF,TGCGCCAGCAGCCAAGGACAGGAACCTAACTATGGCTACACCTTC
TRBV7-8,TRBJ2-3,TRBD2,-,CASSGWTSGETADTQYF,TGTGCCAGCAGCGGCTGGACTAGCGGGGAGACCGCAGATACGCAGTATTTT
TRBV6-5,TRBJ1-4,-,-,CASSPGSNEKLFF,TGTGCCAGCAGCCCGGGGTCTAATGAAAAACTGTTTTTT
TRBV4-2,TRBJ1-3,-,-,CASSPLQGPTGNTIYF,TGTGCCAGCAGCCCATTACAGGGTCCAACTGGAAACACCATATATTTT
TRBV29-1,TRBJ1-2,-,-,CSVELGYTF,TGCAGCGTTGAACTGGGCTACACCTTC
TRBV21-1,TRBJ1-3,-,-,CASSHRWGKAAGNTIYF,TGTGCCAGCAGCCACCGGTGGGGAAAAGCGGCTGGAAACACCATATATTTT
TRBV19,TRBJ1-1,TRBD1,once,CASNFGTGGIGTEAFF,TGTGCCAGTAACTTCGGGACAGGCGGGATCGGCACTGAAGCTTTCTTT
TRBV3-1/TRBV3-2,TRBJ1-6,-,-,CASSQGYNSPLHF,TGTGCCAGCAGCCAAGGATATAATTCACCCCTCCACTTT
TRBV5-1,TRBJ1-2,TRBD1,-,CASSLTGQKSNAGYTF,TGCGCCAGCAGCTTGACGGGACAGAAATCAAACGCTGGCTACACCTTC
TRBV18,TRBJ1-4,TRBD1,-,CASSPSGTADEKLFF,TGTGCCAGCTCACCATCCGGGACAGCAGATGAAAAACTGTTTTTT
TRBV6-1,TRBJ1-2,-,-,CASSEVNIKNGYTF,TGTGCCAGCAGTGAGGTCAACATTAAAAATGGCTACACCTTC
TRBV3-1/TRBV3-2,TRBJ1-6,-,few,CASSQVKGITSSPLHF,TGTGCCAGCAGCCAAGTGAAGGGGATTACCAGTTCACCCCTCCACTTT